The 15 T cell receptor beta chains presented below share a single source sample, sequenced in a study of beta chain features in type 1 diabetes. The study, taken as a whole, reports: Shorter TCRB CDR3s, moderately but significantly so, marked every one of the four CD4+ subsets in Type 1 diabetes patients.

Every isolated RNA sample was fully reverse transcribed, so sequencing captured expressed TCRB transcripts. Only in-frame clones appear in the TCRdb table, and some are missing; sequencing was by immunoSEQ multiplex PCR. The table has hundreds of thousands of clones, about an eighth seen once. Their antigens remain unidentified. Material for sequencing was naive CD4+ T cells from blood. Receptors originate from a young man with type 1 diabetes.

This clone was counted a few times. The chain links TRBV7-2 to TRBJ1-2; 9 bases map to TRBD1. Germline V gene sequence: CDR1 SGHTA, CDR2 FQGNSA. The CDR3 runs 16 residues. Trimming cost V 6 bases and J 8 bases; bases outside gene matches: 16. CDR3 sequence reads: CASSLHPSGQGRGYTF. DNA of the CDR3: TGTGCCAGCAGTTTGCACCCGTCGGGACAGGGAAGGGGCTACACCTTC.

The V and J genes are TRBV29-1 and TRBJ2-3; D is uncertain. The V gene's germline CDR1 is SQVTM and CDR2 ANQGSEA. This CDR3 is 12 amino acids long. V lost 3 bases and J lost 6, with 10 bases in between. The CDR3 here is CSVESGGDTQYF. CDR3 sequence (DNA): TGCAGCGTTGAGTCCGGTGGGGATACGCAGTATTTT.

This clone was counted a few times. The V gene is TRBV29-1, the J gene TRBJ1-2; TRBD1 agrees at 9 bases. Per germline, CDR1 SQVTM and CDR2 ANQGSEA. After removal of 7 bases from V and 2 bases from J, the junction contained 8 bases not matched to a gene. CDR3 length: 14 residues. CDR3 amino acids: CSATGGQGNYGYTF. The CDR3 nucleotides are TGCAGCGCCACGGGGGGACAGGGCAACTATGGCTACACCTTC.

This clone came up a few times. The chain is built from TRBV30 and TRBJ1-5; D uncertain. The germline CDR1 and CDR2 sequences are GTSNPN and SVGIG (reference sequence). V was shortened by 4 bases and J by 3 bases, with 13 bases between the two germline ends. This CDR3 contains 14 residues. The CDR3 reads CAWIRRGNNQPQHF. In DNA form, the CDR3 reads TGTGCCTGGATAAGACGGGGTAACAATCAGCCCCAGCATTTT.

This clone was recorded a few times. The chain couples TRBV18 to TRBJ2-3; D gene ambiguous. The CDR3 loop spans 13 amino acids. Trimming took off 3 bases at V and 4 bases at J, with 8 bases between the two ends. CDR1 is KGHSH, CDR2 LQKENI, per germline. CDR3 nucleotide sequence: TGTGCCAGCTCACCCACCAATGCAGATACGCAGTATTTT. Translation gives CASSPTNADTQYF.

The chain employs TRBV2 and TRBJ2-6; D tentatively reads TRBD1 or TRBD2 (5 bases each). Germline V gene sequence: CDR1 SNHLY, CDR2 FYNNEI. Trimming removed 8 bases at V and 3 bases at J, with 17 bases between. There are 16 residues in the CDR3. The CDR3 is CASSRDVVLGANVLTF. CDR3 DNA: TGTGCCAGCTCCCGGGACGTAGTGCTTGGGGCCAACGTCCTGACTTTC.

A few counts support this clone. The chain recombines TRBV27 with TRBJ2-5; D is perhaps TRBD2 (5 bases). V gave up 5 bases and J gave up 5 bases, with 15 bases separating them. Per the germline V gene, CDR1 is MNHEY and CDR2 is SMNVEV (reference sequence). This CDR3 is built from 14 residues. This chain's CDR3 is CASSGTGSGETQYF. DNA for the CDR3: TGTGCCAGCAGTGGAACCGGTTCGGGGGAGACCCAGTACTTC.

V and J are TRBV30 and TRBJ1-5; no clear D gene. Germline V gene data show CDR1 as GTSNPN and CDR2 as SVGIG (reference sequence). The CDR3 extends over 11 amino acids. Trimming left V 3 bases short and J 13 bases short, with 13 bases between. The CDR3 loop is CAWRRGTLQHF. The DNA for the CDR3 is TGTGCCTGGAGGCGAGGAACTTTACAGCATTTT.

This sequence joins TRBV7-2 and TRBJ2-1; TRBD2 aligns across 14 bases. The V segment lost 5 bases and the J segment 10 bases; nucleotides outside the gene matches: 10. Per the germline V gene, CDR1 is SGHTA and CDR2 is FQGNSA. The CDR3 length is 16 residues. The CDR3 is CASSPHGLAGGREQFF. Written as DNA, the CDR3 is TGTGCCAGCAGCCCCCACGGACTAGCGGGGGGTCGAGAGCAGTTCTTC.

This clone has more than one count but fewer than ten. V gene TRBV13 combines with J gene TRBJ1-4, with 7 bases identical to TRBD1. The CDR3 loop spans 16 amino acids. Germline V gene sequence: CDR1 PRHDT, CDR2 FYEKMQ (reference sequence). V lost 1 base and J lost 3; bases outside the gene matches: 5. This chain's CDR3 is CASSLVDRVPNEKLFF. In DNA form, the CDR3 reads TGTGCCAGCAGCTTAGTAGACAGGGTTCCTAATGAAAAACTGTTTTTT. Complete variable domain (other parts from reference TRBV13 and TRBJ1-4): AAGVIQSPRHLIKEKRETATLKCYPIPRHDTVYWYQQGPGQDPQFLISFYEKMQSDKGSIPDRFSAQQFSDYHSELNMSSLELGDSALYFCASSLVDRVPNEKLFFGSGTQLSVL.

This clone was seen only a few times. The chain has TRBV7-2 and TRBJ1-5; unclear D gene. Trimming shortened V by 2 bases and J by 2 bases, and 10 bases separated the two germline ends. The CDR3 contains 15 residues. Germline loops: CDR1 SGHTA, CDR2 FQGNSA. The CDR3 coding sequence is TGTGCCAGCAGCTTAACCTTTCAGGGCAATCAGCCCCAGCATTTT. It codes for CASSLTFQGNQPQHF.

This clone was found a few times. This chain links TRBV5-1 with TRBJ2-1; the D is unclear. The V gene's germline CDR1 is SGHRS and CDR2 YFSETQ. V was cut by 0 bases and J by 1 base, with 8 bases left in between. The CDR3 consists of 15 residues. DNA of the CDR3: TGCGCCAGCAGCTTGGTAGGGAATTCCTACAATGAGCAGTTCTTC. Its translation: CASSLVGNSYNEQFF.

This clone was recorded a few times. The V and J genes are TRBV7-9 and TRBJ2-7; D is perhaps TRBD1 (6 bases). Germline assignment: CDR1 SEHNR and CDR2 FQNEAQ (reference sequence). Between the trimmed V and J ends, which lost 3 bases and 2 bases, there was a span of 14 bases. CDR3 length equals 15 residues. For the CDR3, the DNA is TGTGCCAGCAGCTTGGGTCGACAGGAGCCCTACGAGCAGTACTTC. Translating gives CASSLGRQEPYEQYF.

This clone was seen a handful of times. The V call is TRBV18, the J call TRBJ2-1, with TRBD2 matching over 11 bases. Germline trimming cut 5 bases from V and 2 bases from J; bases unmatched to any gene: 2. From germline, CDR1 is KGHSH and CDR2 LQKENI. The CDR3 consists of 15 residues. CDR3 residues: CASSKTSGTYNEQFF. In DNA form, the CDR3 reads TGTGCCAGCTCAAAGACTAGCGGGACCTACAATGAGCAGTTCTTC.

The table lists this clone with a few counts. The chain employs TRBV11-2 and TRBJ1-6; D gene unclear. Trimming stripped 7 bases from V and 5 bases from J, with 27 bases between. CDR1 and CDR2 (germline): SGHAT, FQNNGV. The CDR3 is made up of 19 amino acids. The CDR3 sequence: CASTDLTAPATANNSPLHF. CDR3 coding DNA: TGTGCCAGCACCGACCTTACGGCCCCGGCTACGGCGAATAATTCACCCCTCCACTTT.